This T cell receptor beta chain was profiled in a study of blood T cell repertoires in COVID-19. On the study more broadly: Spain, Italy and the United States supplied samples that represented acute and convalescent COVID-19.

Germline CDR1 is SQVTM and CDR2 is ANQGSEA. This CDR3 has 15 amino acids. Trimming stripped 5 bases from V and 4 bases from J, with 20 bases between. Per the authors' pipeline: Estimation of nucleated cell counts relied on the amplification of reference gene primers. Method: immunoSEQ multiplex PCR; TCRdb's copy keeps in-frame clones and lacks some. The V and J calls and the clone size are those of that table, but D and trimming were determined from the DNA. The table includes some 130,000 clones, about nine tenths detected once. This clone was observed once. This clonotype was obtained from a man aged 45-60 years who had recovered from COVID-19. The sequencing input was PBMCs or T cells enriched from blood (not recorded which). The J gene is TRBJ1-1, the V gene TRBV29-1; TRBD1 might be the D (5 bases). Here the CDR3 DNA reads TGCAGCGTTTGGGTCGAACCAGGGAGGGCCACTGAAGCTTTCTTT. The encoded protein is CSVWVEPGRATEAFF. The full variable domain, rest sourced from reference TRBV29-1 and TRBJ1-1, is SAVISQKPSRDICQRGTSLTIQCQVDSQVTMMFWYRQQPGQSLTLIATANQGSEATYESGFVIDKFPISRPNLTFSTLTVSNMSPEDSSIYLCSVWVEPGRATEAFFGQGTRLTVV.